This T cell receptor (beta chain) appears in the sequencing data of a study of T cells after yellow fever vaccination. One entry per CDR3 protein, called by TCRdb with MiXCR from the 5' RACE reads. The sample lists more than 45,000 distinct CDR3 sequences; about 5% were seen once. Trimming cost V 3 bases and J 0 bases, with 9 bases left between them. There are 16 residues in the CDR3. Germline V gives CDR1 KGHSH, CDR2 LQKENI. This sequence joins TRBV18 and TRBJ2-6; a weak D match, TRBD2 (6 bases). The material was PBMCs, either bulk or a sorted T-cell subset (CD4+, CD8+, memory, or dextramer-sorted; not recorded which), obtained on the day of the yellow fever booster vaccination. The TCR originated in a man between 18 and 29 years old who received the YFV17D yellow fever vaccine. CDR3 in amino acids: CASSPGGNSGANVLTF. CDR3 DNA sequence: TGTGCCAGCTCACCGGGGGGTAACTCTGGGGCCAACGTCCTGACTTTC. The complete variable domain, with remaining parts taken from reference TRBV18 and TRBJ2-6, reads NAGVMQNPRHLVRRRGQEARLRCSPMKGHSHVYWYRQLPEEGLKFMVYLQKENIIDESGMPKERFSAEFPKEGPSILRIQQVVRGDSAAYFCASSPGGNSGANVLTFGAGSRLTVL.